This TCR beta chain came from a study of OX40 agonist ivuxolimab in advanced cancers. Study context: Dose-escalation patients had hepatocellular carcinoma, melanoma, renal cell or head and neck cancer.

Study findings and constraints: Low levels of normalized T-cell clonal expansion also appeared in some nonresponders. Which antigen the expanded peripheral T cells recognized is unknown.

On this clone itself: What it binds is unknown.

The table came from immunoSEQ multiplex PCR; TCRdb's copy has only in-frame clones and leaves some out. The sample holds approximately 50,000 clones, just under 95% seen once. This CDR3 is built from 13 residues. V dropped 0 bases and J dropped 3 bases, with 6 bases sitting between them. The germline gives CDR1 SGHTS, CDR2 YDEGEE. The sample here was CD4+ or CD8+ T cells sorted from blood, taken in a trial of the OX40 agonist ivuxolimab. The receptor comes from an adult with an advanced solid tumor such as melanoma, head and neck, liver or kidney cancer. This chain joins TRBV5-8 and TRBJ1-2; D gene uncertain. The CDR3 region has the DNA TGTGCCAGCAGCTTGGCCTTTGACTATGGCTACACCTTC. Its protein product is CASSLAFDYGYTF.